A single TCR beta chain is shown here with its context. V shed 4 bases and J 0 bases; nucleotides not matched to a gene: 2. Germline assignment: CDR1 MNHNY and CDR2 SVGAGI (reference sequence). The CDR3 has 15 amino acids. This sample is drawn from a study of blood T cell repertoires in COVID-19. On the study more broadly: The United States, Italy and Spain were the sources of the acute and convalescent COVID-19 samples. T cells, B-cell-depleted T cells, or PBMCs provided the cDNA or gDNA that served as material.

Original analysis: Reference gene primer amplification gave nucleated cell count estimates. Libraries were prepared by immunoSEQ multiplex PCR; TCRdb keeps only in-frame clonotypes and omits some of them. V, J and clone size were drawn from that table, and D and trimming were deduced from the DNA. The sample contains 110,000 or so clones, more than 70% of which appear only once. What was sequenced was peripheral blood. The chain combines TRBV6-6 with TRBJ2-7, with 11 bases matching TRBD2. The source of this sequence is a man between 60 and 75 years old with acute or convalescent COVID-19. Here the CDR3 reads CASSWLAGGSYEQYF. The CDR3 nucleotides read TGTGCCAGCAGTTGGCTAGCGGGAGGCTCCTACGAGCAGTACTTC.